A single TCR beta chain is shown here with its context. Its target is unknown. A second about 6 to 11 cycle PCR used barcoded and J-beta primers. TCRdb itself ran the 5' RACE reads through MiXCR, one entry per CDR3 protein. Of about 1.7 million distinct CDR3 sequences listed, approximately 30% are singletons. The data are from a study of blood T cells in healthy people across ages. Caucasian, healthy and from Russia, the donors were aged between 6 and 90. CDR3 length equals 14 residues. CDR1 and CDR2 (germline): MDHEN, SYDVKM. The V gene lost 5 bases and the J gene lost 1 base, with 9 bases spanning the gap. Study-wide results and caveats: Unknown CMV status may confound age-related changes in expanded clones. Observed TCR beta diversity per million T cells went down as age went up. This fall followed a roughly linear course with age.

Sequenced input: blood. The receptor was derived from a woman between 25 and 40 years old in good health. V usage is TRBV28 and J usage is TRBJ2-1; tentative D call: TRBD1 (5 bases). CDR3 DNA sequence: TGTGCCAGCAGTCGACAGACATCCTACAATGAGCAGTTCTTC. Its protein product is CASSRQTSYNEQFF.